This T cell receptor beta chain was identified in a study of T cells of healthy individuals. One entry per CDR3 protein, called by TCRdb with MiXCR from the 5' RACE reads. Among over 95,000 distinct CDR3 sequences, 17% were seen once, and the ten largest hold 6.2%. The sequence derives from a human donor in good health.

CDR3 in amino acids: CASSIKAGGPGEQFF. CDR3 nucleotide sequence: TGTGCCAGCAGCATTAAAGCGGGAGGGCCAGGTGAGCAGTTCTTC. The chain couples TRBV5-4 to TRBJ2-1; TRBD2 matches at 10 bases. This CDR3 spans 15 amino acids. V shed 4 bases and J 9 bases; nucleotides not matched to a gene: 10. Per the germline V gene, CDR1 is SGHNT and CDR2 is YYREEE (reference sequence). The whole variable domain, filled in from reference TRBV5-4 and TRBJ2-1, reads ETGVTQSPTHLIKTRGQQVTLRCSSQSGHNTVSWYQQALGQGPQFIFQYYREEENGRGNFPPRFSGLQFPNYSSELNVNALELDDSALYLCASSIKAGGPGEQFFGPGTRLTVL.